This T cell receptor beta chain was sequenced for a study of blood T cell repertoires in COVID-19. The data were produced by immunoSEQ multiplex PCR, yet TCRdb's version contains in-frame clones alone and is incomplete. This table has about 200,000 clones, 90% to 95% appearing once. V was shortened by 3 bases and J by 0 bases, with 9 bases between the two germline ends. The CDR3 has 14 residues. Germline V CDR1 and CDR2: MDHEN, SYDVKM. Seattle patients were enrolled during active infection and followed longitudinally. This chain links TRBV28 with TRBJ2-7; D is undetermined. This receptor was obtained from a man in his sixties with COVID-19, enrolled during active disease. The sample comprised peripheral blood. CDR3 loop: CASSFKAGSYEQYF. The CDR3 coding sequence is TGTGCCAGCAGTTTTAAAGCAGGCTCCTACGAGCAGTACTTC.